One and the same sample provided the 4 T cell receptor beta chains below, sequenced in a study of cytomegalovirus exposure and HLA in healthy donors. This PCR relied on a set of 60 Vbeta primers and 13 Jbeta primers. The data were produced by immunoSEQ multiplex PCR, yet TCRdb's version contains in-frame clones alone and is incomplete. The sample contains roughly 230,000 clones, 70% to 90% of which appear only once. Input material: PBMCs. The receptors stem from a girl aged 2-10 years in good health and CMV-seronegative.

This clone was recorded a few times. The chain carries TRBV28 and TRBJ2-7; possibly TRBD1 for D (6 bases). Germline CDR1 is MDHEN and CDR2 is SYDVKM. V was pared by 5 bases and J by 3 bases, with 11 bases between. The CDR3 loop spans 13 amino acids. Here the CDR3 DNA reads TGTGCCAGCAGTCCGACAGGACTCTACGAGCAGTACTTC. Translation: CASSPTGLYEQYF. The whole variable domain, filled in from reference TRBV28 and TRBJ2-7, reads DVKVTQSSRYLVKRTGEKVFLECVQDMDHENMFWYRQDPGLGLRLIYFSYDVKMKEKGDIPEGYSVSREKKERFSLILESASTNQTSMYLCASSPTGLYEQYFGPGTRLTVT.

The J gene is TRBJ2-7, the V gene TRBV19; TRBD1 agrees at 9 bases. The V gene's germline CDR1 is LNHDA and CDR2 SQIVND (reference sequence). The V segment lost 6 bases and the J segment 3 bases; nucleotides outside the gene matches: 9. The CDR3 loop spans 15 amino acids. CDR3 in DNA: TGTGCCAGTAGCCCGGGACAGGGTAAAATCTACGAGCAGTACTTC. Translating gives CASSPGQGKIYEQYF.

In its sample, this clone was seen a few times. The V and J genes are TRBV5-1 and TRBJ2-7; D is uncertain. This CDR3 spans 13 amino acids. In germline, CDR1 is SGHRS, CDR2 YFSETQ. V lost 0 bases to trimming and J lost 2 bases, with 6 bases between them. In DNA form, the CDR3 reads TGCGCCAGCAGCTTGGGAGCTCCCTACGAGCAGTACTTC. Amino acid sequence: CASSLGAPYEQYF.

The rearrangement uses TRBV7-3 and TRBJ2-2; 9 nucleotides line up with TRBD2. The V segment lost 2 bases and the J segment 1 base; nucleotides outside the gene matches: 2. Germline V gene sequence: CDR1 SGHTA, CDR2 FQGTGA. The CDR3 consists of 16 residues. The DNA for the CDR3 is TGTGCCAGCAGCTTATTTAGCGGGGGGAACACCGGGGAGCTGTTTTTT. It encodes CASSLFSGGNTGELFF.